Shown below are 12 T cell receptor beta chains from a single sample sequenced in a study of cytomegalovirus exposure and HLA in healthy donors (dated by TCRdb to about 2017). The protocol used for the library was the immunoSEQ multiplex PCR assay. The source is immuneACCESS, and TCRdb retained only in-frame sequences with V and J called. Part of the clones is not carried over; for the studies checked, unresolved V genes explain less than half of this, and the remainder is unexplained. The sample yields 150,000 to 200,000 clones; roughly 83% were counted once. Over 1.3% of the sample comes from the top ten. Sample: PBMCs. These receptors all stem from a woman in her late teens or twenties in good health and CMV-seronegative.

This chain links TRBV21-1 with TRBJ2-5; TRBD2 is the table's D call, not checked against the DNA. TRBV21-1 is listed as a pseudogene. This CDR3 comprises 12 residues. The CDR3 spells CASSKVEETQYF. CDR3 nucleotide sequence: TGTGCCAGCAGCAAAGTAGAAGAGACCCAGTACTTC.

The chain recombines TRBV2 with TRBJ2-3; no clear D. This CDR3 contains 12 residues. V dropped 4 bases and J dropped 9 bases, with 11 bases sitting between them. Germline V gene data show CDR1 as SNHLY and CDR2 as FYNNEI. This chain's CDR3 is CASSASHYTQYF. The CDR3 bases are TGTGCCAGCAGTGCAAGCCACTACACGCAGTATTTT.

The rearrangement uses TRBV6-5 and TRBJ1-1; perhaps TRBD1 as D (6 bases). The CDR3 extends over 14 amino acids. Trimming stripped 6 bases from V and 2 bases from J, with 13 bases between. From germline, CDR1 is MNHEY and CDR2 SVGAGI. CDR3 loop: CASSPTGRNTEAFF. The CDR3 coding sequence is TGTGCCAGCAGCCCCACAGGGAGAAACACTGAAGCTTTCTTT.

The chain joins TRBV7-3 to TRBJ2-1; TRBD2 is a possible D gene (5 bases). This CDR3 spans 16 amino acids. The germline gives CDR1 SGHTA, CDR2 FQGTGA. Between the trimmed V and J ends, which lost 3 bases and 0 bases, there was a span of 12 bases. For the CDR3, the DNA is TGTGCCAGCAGCTTCAGGCCTGGGAGCTCCTACAATGAGCAGTTCTTC. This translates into CASSFRPGSSYNEQFF.

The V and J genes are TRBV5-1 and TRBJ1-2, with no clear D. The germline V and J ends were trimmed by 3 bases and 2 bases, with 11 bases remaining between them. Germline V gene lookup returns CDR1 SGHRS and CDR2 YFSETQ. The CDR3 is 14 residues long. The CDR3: CASSSDSANYGYTF. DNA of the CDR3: TGCGCCAGCAGCTCCGACTCCGCCAACTATGGCTACACCTTC.

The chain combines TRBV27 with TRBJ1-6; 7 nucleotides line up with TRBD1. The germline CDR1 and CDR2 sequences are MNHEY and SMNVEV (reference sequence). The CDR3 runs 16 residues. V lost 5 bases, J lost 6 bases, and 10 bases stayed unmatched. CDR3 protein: CASSPGQDWSNSPLHF. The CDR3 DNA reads TGTGCCAGCAGTCCTGGACAGGATTGGAGTAATTCACCCCTCCACTTT.

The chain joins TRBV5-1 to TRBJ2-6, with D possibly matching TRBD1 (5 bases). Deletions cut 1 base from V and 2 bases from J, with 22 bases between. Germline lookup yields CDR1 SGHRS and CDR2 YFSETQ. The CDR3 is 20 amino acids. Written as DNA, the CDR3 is TGCGCCAGCAGCTTGAAATCCCCAGGGTTCTTCGAGACTGGGGCCAACGTCCTGACTTTC. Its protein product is CASSLKSPGFFETGANVLTF.

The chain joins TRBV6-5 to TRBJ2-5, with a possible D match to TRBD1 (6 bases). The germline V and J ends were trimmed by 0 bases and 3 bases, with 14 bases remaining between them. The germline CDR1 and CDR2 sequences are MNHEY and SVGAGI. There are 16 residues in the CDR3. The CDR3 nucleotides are TGTGCCAGCAGTTACTCGATAGAGGACAGAGAAGAGACCCAGTACTTC. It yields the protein CASSYSIEDREETQYF.

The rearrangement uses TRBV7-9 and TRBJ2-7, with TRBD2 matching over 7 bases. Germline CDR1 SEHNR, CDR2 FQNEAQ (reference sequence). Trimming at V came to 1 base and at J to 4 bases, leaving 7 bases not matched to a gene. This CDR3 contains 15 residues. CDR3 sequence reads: CASSLVVGRTYEQYF. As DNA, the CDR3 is TGTGCCAGCAGCTTAGTTGTCGGGAGGACATACGAGCAGTACTTC.

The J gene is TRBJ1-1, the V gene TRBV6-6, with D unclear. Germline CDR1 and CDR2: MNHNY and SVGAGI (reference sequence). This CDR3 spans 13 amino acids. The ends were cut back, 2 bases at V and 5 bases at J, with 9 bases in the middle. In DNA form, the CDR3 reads TGTGCCAGCAGTTACGAGGGTGGTACTGAAGCTTTCTTT. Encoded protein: CASSYEGGTEAFF.

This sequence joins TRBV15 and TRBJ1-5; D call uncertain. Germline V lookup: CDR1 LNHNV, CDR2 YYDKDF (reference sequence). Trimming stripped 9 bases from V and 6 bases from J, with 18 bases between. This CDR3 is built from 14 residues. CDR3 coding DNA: TGTGCCACGAGGAAACCAGACTCCATTCAGCCCCAGCATTTT. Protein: CATRKPDSIQPQHF.

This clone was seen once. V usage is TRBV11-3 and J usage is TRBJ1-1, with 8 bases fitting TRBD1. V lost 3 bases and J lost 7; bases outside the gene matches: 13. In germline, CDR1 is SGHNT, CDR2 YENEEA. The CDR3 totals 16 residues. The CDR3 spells CASSFPSRGRKGEAFF. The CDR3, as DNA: TGTGCCAGCAGCTTCCCATCCAGGGGGCGGAAGGGTGAAGCTTTCTTT.